The 14 T cell receptor beta chains given below trace back to one sample, sequenced in a study of blood T cell repertoires in COVID-19. Libraries were prepared by immunoSEQ multiplex PCR; TCRdb keeps only in-frame clonotypes and omits some of them. This sample yields approximately 66,000 clones, of which around nine tenths are seen a single time; around a fifth belongs to the top ten. Sequencing used peripheral blood. The receptors come from a woman aged 50 to 60 with active or convalescent COVID-19.

The V call is TRBV28, the J call TRBJ1-2; TRBD1 agrees at 8 bases. The CDR3 consists of 13 residues. Germline V lookup: CDR1 MDHEN, CDR2 SYDVKM. V was pared by 3 bases and J by 4 bases, with 1 base of the junction left unmatched. Here the CDR3 reads CASSFDRGYGYTF. DNA for the CDR3: TGTGCCAGCAGTTTCGACAGGGGCTATGGCTACACCTTC.

This chain joins TRBV19 and TRBJ2-2; D is perhaps TRBD2 (6 bases). Trimming removed 3 bases at V and 4 bases at J, with 12 bases between. CDR1 is LNHDA, CDR2 SQIVND, per germline (reference sequence). This CDR3 comprises 15 residues. CDR3 in amino acids: CASSIGSGITGELFF. Here the CDR3 DNA reads TGTGCCAGTAGTATCGGGAGTGGTATCACCGGGGAGCTGTTTTTT.

The rearrangement joins TRBV6-4 to TRBJ1-1; a weak D match, TRBD1 (6 bases). CDR1 MRHNA and CDR2 SNTAGT come from the germline V gene. The CDR3 runs to 18 residues. V lost 3 bases and J 1 base, leaving 21 bases between the germline ends. The CDR3: CASSDRGCPGAGNTEAFF. The CDR3 region has the DNA TGTGCCAGCAGTGATCGGGGATGCCCAGGGGCCGGGAACACTGAAGCTTTCTTT.

The rearrangement joins TRBV30 to TRBJ1-2; 10 nucleotides line up with TRBD1. The CDR3 totals 13 residues. Germline CDR1 and CDR2: GTSNPN and SVGIG (reference sequence). V trimming: 8 bases; J trimming: 1 base; junction bases outside the gene matches: 4. The chain's CDR3 is CAARDRGNYGYTF. CDR3 in DNA: TGTGCCGCCCGGGACAGGGGTAACTATGGCTACACCTTC.

The chain's CDR3 is CSVRTDDTQHF. The CDR3 bases are TGCAGCGTGCGGACAGACGATACCCAGCATTTT. The chain joins TRBV29-1 to TRBJ1-5; possibly TRBD1 for D (6 bases). The V end was cut by 6 bases, the J end by 11 bases, with 14 bases between. The CDR3 is 11 residues long. Germline-derived CDR1 and CDR2 are SQVTM and ANQGSEA.

The gene calls are TRBV5-6 and TRBJ2-2, with 11 bases that match TRBD2. This CDR3 comprises 18 residues. The germline V gene has CDR1 SGHDT and CDR2 YYEEEE. V lost 0 bases, J lost 3 bases, and 7 bases stayed unmatched. In DNA form, the CDR3 reads TGTGCCAGCAGCTTGGTAGCGGGAGGGATTTGGGACACCGGGGAGCTGTTTTTT. It encodes CASSLVAGGIWDTGELFF.

This clone was observed a handful of times. V and J are TRBV6-5 and TRBJ1-6; 9 bases are shared with TRBD1. Trimming removed 2 bases from V and 7 bases from J; junction bases left unmatched: 3. Per the germline V gene, CDR1 is MNHEY and CDR2 is SVGAGI. CDR3 length: 15 amino acids. CDR3 amino acids: CASSYEGQGNSPLHF. CDR3 DNA: TGTGCCAGCAGTTACGAGGGACAGGGCAATTCACCCCTCCACTTT.

In its sample, this clone was seen a few times. The genes are TRBV19 and TRBJ2-3, with no clear D. CDR1 LNHDA and CDR2 SQIVND come from the germline V gene (reference sequence). V lost 4 bases and J 0 bases, leaving 8 bases between the germline ends. The CDR3 sequence is 14 residues long. Written as DNA, the CDR3 is TGTGCCAGTAGTACCGTTACTAGCACAGATACGCAGTATTTT. It yields the protein CASSTVTSTDTQYF.

The rearrangement uses TRBV18 and TRBJ2-3; D perhaps matches TRBD2 (5 bases). The CDR3 runs to 13 residues. Germline CDR1 KGHSH, CDR2 LQKENI. Trimming pared 3 bases from V and 5 bases from J, leaving 9 bases between. The CDR3, as DNA: TGTGCCAGCTCACCGCCTGGAGGAGATACGCAGTATTTT. Protein: CASSPPGGDTQYF.

The chain couples TRBV7-9 to TRBJ1-2, with a weak D call TRBD1 (5 bases). Germline CDR1 SEHNR, CDR2 FQNEAQ (reference sequence). Trimming removed 0 bases at V and 4 bases at J, with 9 bases between. The CDR3 length is 14 residues. The CDR3 region has the DNA TGTGCCAGCAGCTTAGCAACAGGTCTCTATGGCTACACCTTC. It is translated as CASSLATGLYGYTF.

The chain couples TRBV19 to TRBJ2-1, with D possibly TRBD2 on 6 matching bases. In germline, CDR1 is LNHDA, CDR2 SQIVND (reference sequence). This CDR3 comprises 14 residues. Trimming pared 3 bases from V and 4 bases from J, leaving 10 bases between. The CDR3 reads CASSIRRGYNEQFF. The CDR3 nucleotides are TGTGCCAGTAGTATTAGGCGGGGATACAATGAGCAGTTCTTC.

The rearrangement uses TRBV12-3 or TRBV12-4 and TRBJ1-2; 11 nucleotides agree with TRBD1. V trimming: 4 bases; J trimming: 8 bases; junction bases outside the gene matches: 3. The CDR3 runs 13 residues. The CDR3 sequence is CASSYRDRGGYTF. For the CDR3, the DNA is TGTGCCAGCAGTTACCGGGACAGGGGGGGCTACACCTTC.

The CDR3 is CASRGGTEAFF. As DNA, the CDR3 is TGTGCCAGCAGGGGGGGCACTGAAGCTTTCTTT. This chain links TRBV6-5 with TRBJ1-1; perhaps TRBD1 as D (5 bases). CDR3 length: 11 amino acids. V lost 6 bases, J lost 4 bases, and 6 bases lay in between. Looked up from germline, CDR1 is MNHEY and CDR2 is SVGAGI.

The chain employs TRBV18 and TRBJ2-3; D is possibly TRBD1 (6 bases). The CDR3 spans 16 residues. Trimming stripped 3 bases from V and 0 bases from J, with 13 bases between. The germline V gene has CDR1 KGHSH and CDR2 LQKENI. CDR3 sequence (DNA): TGTGCCAGCTCACCTCGGACAGAGACTAGCACAGATACGCAGTATTTT. Translated, it gives CASSPRTETSTDTQYF.